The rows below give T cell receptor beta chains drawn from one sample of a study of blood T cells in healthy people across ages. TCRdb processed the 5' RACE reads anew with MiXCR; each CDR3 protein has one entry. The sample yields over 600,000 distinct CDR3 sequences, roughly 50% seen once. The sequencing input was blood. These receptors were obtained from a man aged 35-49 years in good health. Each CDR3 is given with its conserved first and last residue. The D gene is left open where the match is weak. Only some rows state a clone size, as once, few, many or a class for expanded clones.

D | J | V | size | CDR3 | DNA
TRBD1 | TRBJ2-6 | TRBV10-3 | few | CAITPGQGTSGANVLTF | TGTGCCATCACCCCGGGACAGGGCACCTCTGGGGCCAACGTCCTGACTTTC
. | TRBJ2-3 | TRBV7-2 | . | CASSWGPSTDTQYF | TGTGCCAGCAGCTGGGGGCCTAGCACAGATACGCAGTATTTT
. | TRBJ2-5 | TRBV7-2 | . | CASSVRDPRGTQYF | TGTGCCAGCAGCGTGCGGGACCCCAGGGGGACCCAGTACTTC
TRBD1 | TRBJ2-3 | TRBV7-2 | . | CASSIDRGPDTQYF | TGTGCCAGCAGTATAGACAGGGGTCCAGATACGCAGTATTTT
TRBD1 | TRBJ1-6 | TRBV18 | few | CASSPTFNGRGQGGPGSPLHF | TGTGCCAGCTCACCGACGTTTAATGGACGGGGACAGGGTGGACCGGGTTCACCCCTCCACTTT
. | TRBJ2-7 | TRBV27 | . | CASSLLFTSYEQYF | TGTGCCAGCAGTTTATTGTTCACATCCTACGAGCAGTACTTC
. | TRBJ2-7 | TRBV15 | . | CATSRDPSQMSYEQYF | TGTGCCACCAGCAGAGACCCTTCTCAGATGTCTTACGAGCAGTACTTC
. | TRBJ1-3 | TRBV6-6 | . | CASSIGRGLSGNTIYF | TGTGCCAGCAGTATCGGTAGGGGTTTATCTGGAAACACCATATATTTT
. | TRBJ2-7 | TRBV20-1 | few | CSVRKTARHEQYF | TGCAGTGTTCGAAAGACGGCGCGCCACGAGCAGTACTTC
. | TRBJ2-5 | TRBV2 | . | CASSGRDSFNQETQYF | TGTGCCAGCAGTGGAAGGGACTCGTTTAATCAAGAGACCCAGTACTTC
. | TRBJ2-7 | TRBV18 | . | CASSPLAGQALDEQYF | TGTGCCAGCTCACCACTAGCGGGACAGGCTCTCGACGAGCAGTACTTC
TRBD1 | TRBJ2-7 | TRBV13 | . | CASSLLLGTGNEQYF | TGTGCCAGCAGCTTATTGCTAGGGACAGGGAACGAGCAGTACTTC
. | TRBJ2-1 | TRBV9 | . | CASSVDIRQHSYNEQFF | TGTGCCAGCAGCGTAGATATAAGACAGCACTCCTACAATGAGCAGTTCTTC
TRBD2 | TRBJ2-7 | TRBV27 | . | CASSLSRGTSGSYEQYF | TGTGCCAGCAGTTTATCGAGAGGGACTAGCGGCTCCTACGAGCAGTACTTC
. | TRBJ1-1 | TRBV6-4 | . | CASSENRDGGEAFF | TGTGCCAGCAGTGAGAATCGGGACGGCGGGGAAGCTTTCTTT
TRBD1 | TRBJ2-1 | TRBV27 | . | CASSFQGAGYNEQFF | TGTGCCAGCAGTTTTCAGGGGGCGGGATACAATGAGCAGTTCTTC
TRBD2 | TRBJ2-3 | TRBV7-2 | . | CASSFSGRNTDTQYF | TGTGCCAGCAGCTTTAGCGGGAGGAACACAGATACGCAGTATTTT
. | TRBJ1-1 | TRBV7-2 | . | CASSLVVPAGTNTEAFF | TGTGCCAGCAGCTTAGTCGTGCCCGCGGGGACGAACACTGAAGCTTTCTTT
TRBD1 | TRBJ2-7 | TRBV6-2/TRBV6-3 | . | CTSSYSKSIVDRAYEQYF | TGTACCAGCAGTTACTCGAAGTCTATTGTAGACAGGGCCTACGAGCAGTACTTC
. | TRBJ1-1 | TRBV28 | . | CASILSPHPAFF | TGTGCCAGCATCCTTTCCCCCCACCCAGCTTTCTTT
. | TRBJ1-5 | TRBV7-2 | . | CASSFGQNQPQHF | TGTGCCAGCAGTTTTGGACAGAATCAGCCCCAGCATTTT
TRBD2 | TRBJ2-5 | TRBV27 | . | CASGFSTSEWETQYF | TGTGCCAGCGGTTTCTCAACTAGCGAATGGGAGACCCAGTACTTC
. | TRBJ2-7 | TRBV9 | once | CASSEGTLTRRSYEQYF | TGTGCCAGCAGCGAGGGGACACTGACCAGACGGTCCTACGAGCAGTACTTC
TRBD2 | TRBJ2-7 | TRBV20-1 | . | CSARHSGGGGEQYF | TGCAGTGCTAGACATAGCGGGGGAGGGGGAGAGCAGTACTTC
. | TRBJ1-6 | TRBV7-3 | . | CTSSSYTTGHSPLHF | TGTACCAGCAGCTCCTACACTACGGGTCACTCACCCCTCCACTTT
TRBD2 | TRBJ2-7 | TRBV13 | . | CASSRRTSALPYEQYF | TGTGCCAGCAGCCGCCGGACTAGCGCCCTACCCTACGAGCAGTACTTC
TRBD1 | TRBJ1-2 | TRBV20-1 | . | CSARDPTGGGQGLRGYTF | TGCAGTGCTAGAGATCCCACCGGGGGAGGACAGGGGTTGAGAGGCTACACCTTC
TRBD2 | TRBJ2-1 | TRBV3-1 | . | CASSQDRARTSGAYNEQFF | TGTGCCAGCAGCCAAGATCGAGCTCGGACTAGCGGGGCTTACAATGAGCAGTTCTTC
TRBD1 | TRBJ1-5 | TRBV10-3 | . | CAISESAGGGQPQHF | TGTGCCATCAGTGAGTCCGCAGGGGGAGGTCAGCCCCAGCATTTT
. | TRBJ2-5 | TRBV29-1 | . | CSYGRVPQETQYF | TGCAGCTACGGCAGGGTCCCTCAAGAGACCCAGTACTTC
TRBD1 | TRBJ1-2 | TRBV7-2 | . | CASSFGQGATGYTF | TGTGCCAGCAGTTTTGGGCAGGGGGCGACAGGCTACACCTTC
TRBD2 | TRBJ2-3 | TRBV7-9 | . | CASSLTLLKRTSSPDTQYF | TGTGCCAGCAGCTTAACTTTGCTCAAGAGGACTAGCAGCCCAGATACGCAGTATTTT
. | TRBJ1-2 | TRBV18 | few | CASSTVRSYGYTF | TGTGCCAGCTCAACCGTGCGGAGCTATGGCTACACCTTC
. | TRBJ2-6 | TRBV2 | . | CAIKGGASGANVLTF | TGTGCCATTAAAGGGGGGGCCTCTGGGGCCAACGTCCTGACTTTC
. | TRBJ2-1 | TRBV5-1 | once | CASSSAVEQFF | TGCGCCAGCAGTTCAGCCGTTGAGCAGTTCTTC
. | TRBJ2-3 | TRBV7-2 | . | CASSLVPINTDTQYF | TGTGCCAGCAGCTTAGTTCCCATCAACACAGATACGCAGTATTTT
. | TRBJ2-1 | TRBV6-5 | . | CASTTGTLRAEQFF | TGTGCCAGCACAACCGGGACACTACGGGCTGAGCAGTTCTTC
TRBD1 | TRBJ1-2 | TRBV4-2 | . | CASSQEMGQAAGGYTF | TGTGCCAGCAGCCAAGAGATGGGACAGGCAGCGGGCGGCTACACCTTC
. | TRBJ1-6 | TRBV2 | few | CASRRINSPLHF | TGTGCCAGCAGACGGATTAATTCACCCCTCCACTTT
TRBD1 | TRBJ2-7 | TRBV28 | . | CASSFFPGGYGYEQYF | TGTGCCAGCAGTTTCTTCCCAGGGGGATATGGGTACGAGCAGTACTTC
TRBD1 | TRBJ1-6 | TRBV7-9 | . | CASSEDPGTALSFKKEPLHF | TGTGCCAGCAGCGAAGACCCCGGGACAGCCCTCTCGTTCAAGAAAGAACCCCTCCACTTT
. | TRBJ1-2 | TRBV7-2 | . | CASSLGAKNYGYTF | TGTGCCAGCAGCTTAGGTGCCAAGAACTATGGCTACACCTTC
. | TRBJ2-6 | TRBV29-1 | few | CSAGPASGANVLTF | TGCAGCGCTGGACCGGCCTCTGGGGCCAACGTCCTGACTTTC
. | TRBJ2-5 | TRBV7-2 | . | CASSLASRGGWLETQYF | TGTGCCAGCAGCTTAGCGTCCAGGGGGGGCTGGTTAGAGACCCAGTACTTC
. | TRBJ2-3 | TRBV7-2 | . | CASSRSPPRTDTQYF | TGTGCCAGCAGCCGGTCTCCCCCCCGCACAGATACGCAGTATTTT